A selection of T cell receptor beta chains follows, all from one sample in a study of T cell repertoires in cytomegalovirus infection. In TCRdb, the reads were re-called with MiXCR into one record per CDR3 protein. The data contain about 770,000 distinct CDR3 sequences, 25% to 35% of them singletons. Antigens for these TCRs are unknown. The sample in question was cultured CD8+ T cells from PBMCs, obtained from culture after CMV antigen stimulation. The receptors come from a human donor in good health (CMV status not recorded). Some clones in this sample may be carry-over from other donors' samples. The CDR3 runs from the conserved cysteine through the conserved F or W. A D gene is named only where the DNA matches it firmly. Not every row has a clone size; where given, it reads once, few, many or a size class.

V: TRBV7-6
D: TRBD1
size: once
J: TRBJ2-5
CDR3: CASSVDRGPFQETQYF
DNA: TGTGCCAGCAGCGTAGACAGGGGGCCATTCCAAGAGACCCAGTACTTC

V: TRBV6-2/TRBV6-3
D: TRBD1
size: -
J: TRBJ2-7
CDR3: CASIGQGVHEQYF
DNA: TGTGCCAGCATCGGACAGGGGGTCCACGAGCAGTACTTC

V: TRBV19
D: TRBD2
size: -
J: TRBJ2-1
CDR3: CASRPGLAGSSYNEQFF
DNA: TGTGCCAGTAGACCAGGACTAGCGGGGAGCTCCTACAATGAGCAGTTCTTC

V: TRBV10-3
D: -
size: -
J: TRBJ2-3
CDR3: CATTGGAGTDTQYF
DNA: TGTGCCACCACAGGGGGGGCAGGCACAGATACGCAGTATTTT

V: TRBV29-1
D: -
size: -
J: TRBJ2-5
CDR3: CSVDSGALQETQYF
DNA: TGCAGCGTCGACTCCGGGGCCCTCCAAGAGACCCAGTACTTC

V: TRBV7-3
D: TRBD1
size: few
J: TRBJ2-3
CDR3: CASSLIPGQVAGAFTDTQYF
DNA: TGTGCCAGCAGCTTAATTCCGGGACAGGTCGCAGGGGCCTTCACAGATACGCAGTATTTT

V: TRBV12-3/TRBV12-4
D: -
size: few
J: TRBJ2-1
CDR3: CASSLVSGTSEQFF
DNA: TGTGCCAGCAGTTTAGTGTCGGGTACCAGTGAGCAGTTCTTC

V: TRBV20-1
D: -
size: -
J: TRBJ2-1
CDR3: CSARVRTDYNVQFF
DNA: TGCAGTGCTAGGGTCAGGACAGACTACAATGTGCAGTTCTTC

V: TRBV7-9
D: -
size: few
J: TRBJ1-1
CDR3: CASSLLGFDTEAFF
DNA: TGTGCCAGCAGCTTATTGGGGTTTGACACTGAAGCTTTCTTT

V: TRBV6-5
D: TRBD2
size: few
J: TRBJ2-4
CDR3: CASWASGGLGGIQYF
DNA: TGTGCCAGCTGGGCTAGCGGGGGTTTGGGGGGCATTCAGTACTTC

V: TRBV4-1
D: TRBD2
size: few
J: TRBJ2-5
CDR3: CASSLIAGGETQYF
DNA: TGCGCCAGCAGCCTCATAGCGGGGGGGGAGACCCAGTACTTC

V: TRBV7-6
D: TRBD1
size: few
J: TRBJ2-5
CDR3: CASIKRDRVGKETQYF
DNA: TGTGCCAGCATAAAACGGGACAGGGTGGGCAAAGAGACCCAGTACTTC

V: TRBV4-3
D: TRBD2
size: -
J: TRBJ2-3
CDR3: CASSQGLAGDPSTDTQYF
DNA: TGCGCCAGCAGCCAAGGGCTAGCGGGGGATCCTAGCACAGATACGCAGTATTTT

V: TRBV7-6
D: -
size: -
J: TRBJ2-1
CDR3: CASSSAGAYNEQFF
DNA: TGTGCCAGCAGCTCGGCCGGGGCCTACAATGAGCAGTTCTTC

V: TRBV7-6
D: -
size: many
J: TRBJ1-2
CDR3: CASSLGPEGYGYTF
DNA: TGTGCCAGCAGCTTAGGCCCTGAAGGCTATGGCTACACCTTC

V: TRBV6-2/TRBV6-3
D: TRBD1
size: -
J: TRBJ1-6
CDR3: CASSYRGQVIRLHF
DNA: TGTGCCAGCAGTTACCGGGGACAGGTCATTCGTCTCCACTTT

V: TRBV7-4
D: TRBD2
size: few
J: TRBJ2-4
CDR3: CASSGGENIQYF
DNA: TGTGCCAGCTCCGGGGGGGAAAACATTCAGTACTTC

V: TRBV19
D: -
size: few
J: TRBJ2-1
CDR3: CASRSREGNEQFF
DNA: TGTGCCAGCAGGTCCCGAGAGGGGAATGAGCAGTTCTTC

V: TRBV24-1
D: TRBD1
size: -
J: TRBJ2-1
CDR3: CATSDRQGARNEQFF
DNA: TGTGCCACCAGTGATAGACAGGGGGCGCGAAATGAGCAGTTCTTC

V: TRBV27
D: -
size: many
J: TRBJ1-2
CDR3: CASSLFGGINYGYTF
DNA: TGTGCCAGCAGTTTATTTGGCGGGATTAACTATGGCTACACCTTC

V: TRBV7-6
D: TRBD1
size: many
J: TRBJ1-1
CDR3: CASSVDRGNTEAFF
DNA: TGTGCCAGCAGCGTTGACAGGGGGAACACTGAAGCTTTCTTT

V: TRBV29-1
D: -
size: few
J: TRBJ2-1
CDR3: CSVSTGTYNEQFF
DNA: TGCAGCGTTTCTACTGGCACCTACAATGAGCAGTTCTTC

V: TRBV14
D: -
size: -
J: TRBJ2-4
CDR3: CASSQGRNVKNIQYF
DNA: TGTGCCAGCAGCCAAGGGCGCAATGTCAAAAACATTCAGTACTTC

V: TRBV24-1
D: -
size: -
J: TRBJ2-1
CDR3: CATSDDLVDTNEQFF
DNA: TGTGCCACCAGTGATGACCTCGTCGATACCAATGAGCAGTTCTTC

V: TRBV7-2
D: TRBD1
size: many
J: TRBJ1-5
CDR3: CASSLFGTVNQPQHF
DNA: TGTGCCAGCAGCTTATTCGGGACAGTAAATCAGCCCCAGCATTTT

V: TRBV27
D: -
size: -
J: TRBJ2-7
CDR3: CASSLSHTYEQYF
DNA: TGTGCCAGCAGTTTATCACACACCTACGAGCAGTACTTC

V: TRBV7-9
D: -
size: few
J: TRBJ1-2
CDR3: CASSLDRAFEGPGRYGYTF
DNA: TGTGCCAGCAGCTTAGATAGGGCCTTCGAGGGGCCGGGGCGCTATGGCTACACCTTC

V: TRBV28
D: TRBD1
size: few
J: TRBJ1-4
CDR3: CASSFLDRGGEKLFF
DNA: TGTGCCAGCAGTTTCCTCGACAGGGGCGGAGAAAAACTGTTTTTT

V: TRBV12-3/TRBV12-4
D: TRBD2
size: -
J: TRBJ2-3
CDR3: CASSYSGGAATDTQYF
DNA: TGTGCCAGCAGCTATAGCGGGGGGGCGGCCACAGATACGCAGTATTTT

V: TRBV19
D: -
size: -
J: TRBJ2-4
CDR3: CASREDPTVDKNIQYF
DNA: TGTGCCAGTAGGGAGGACCCGACAGTCGACAAAAACATTCAGTACTTC

V: TRBV6-2/TRBV6-3
D: -
size: few
J: TRBJ2-7
CDR3: CASSYSAVGEQYF
DNA: TGTGCCAGCAGTTACTCGGCTGTAGGCGAGCAGTACTTC

V: TRBV12-3/TRBV12-4
D: -
size: -
J: TRBJ1-1
CDR3: CASGLIGGMNTEAFF
DNA: TGTGCCAGCGGGTTGATCGGCGGGATGAACACTGAAGCTTTCTTT

V: TRBV5-5
D: TRBD1
size: few
J: TRBJ2-1
CDR3: CASSLADRAISWRDEQFF
DNA: TGTGCCAGCAGCTTGGCGGACAGGGCAATTAGTTGGAGGGATGAGCAGTTCTTC

V: TRBV7-6
D: TRBD2
size: many
J: TRBJ2-3
CDR3: CASSPGLVTDTQYF
DNA: TGTGCCAGCAGCCCTGGACTAGTCACAGATACGCAGTATTTT

V: TRBV24-1
D: TRBD2
size: few
J: TRBJ2-1
CDR3: CATSALAGGPNEQFF
DNA: TGTGCCACCAGTGCCCTAGCGGGGGGGCCAAATGAGCAGTTCTTC

V: TRBV11-3
D: -
size: -
J: TRBJ2-1
CDR3: CASSLGRNFYNEQFF
DNA: TGTGCCAGCAGCTTAGGCAGGAACTTCTACAATGAGCAGTTCTTC

V: TRBV7-8
D: TRBD1
size: -
J: TRBJ1-4
CDR3: CASSLASVSRPRGTDLDEKLFF
DNA: TGTGCCAGCAGCTTAGCGTCGGTGTCCCGTCCGAGGGGGACAGACCTGGATGAAAAACTGTTTTTT

V: TRBV7-8
D: TRBD1
size: many
J: TRBJ2-2
CDR3: CASSIPTGERNTGELFF
DNA: TGTGCCAGCAGCATTCCCACAGGGGAAAGAAACACCGGGGAGCTGTTTTTT

V: TRBV10-3
D: -
size: -
J: TRBJ2-3
CDR3: CATGGAELTDTQYF
DNA: TGTGCCACCGGTGGTGCCGAACTCACAGATACGCAGTATTTT

V: TRBV10-3
D: -
size: -
J: TRBJ1-2
CDR3: CASLTNGSDYTF
DNA: TGTGCCTCGCTTACCAACGGATCAGACTACACCTTC

V: TRBV6-6
D: -
size: -
J: TRBJ1-5
CDR3: CASSWEQEGNQPQHF
DNA: TGTGCCAGCAGCTGGGAACAGGAGGGCAATCAGCCCCAGCATTTT

V: TRBV7-3
D: TRBD2
size: few
J: TRBJ2-1
CDR3: CASSWTSGDLSYNEQFF
DNA: TGTGCCAGCAGCTGGACTAGCGGGGATCTGTCCTACAATGAGCAGTTCTTC

V: TRBV2
D: TRBD1
size: few
J: TRBJ2-1
CDR3: CASRTDRGLVNEQFF
DNA: TGTGCCAGCAGGACCGACAGGGGGCTAGTAAATGAGCAGTTCTTC

V: TRBV7-6
D: TRBD2
size: -
J: TRBJ2-7
CDR3: CASSSYSGVPYEQYF
DNA: TGTGCCAGCAGCTCCTACAGCGGGGTACCCTACGAGCAGTACTTC

V: TRBV7-2
D: TRBD2
size: many
J: TRBJ2-5
CDR3: CASSTSGTSVLETQYF
DNA: TGTGCCAGCAGCACTTCCGGGACTAGCGTTTTAGAGACCCAGTACTTC

V: TRBV6-1
D: -
size: few
J: TRBJ1-1
CDR3: CASSDRVVEGGTEAFF
DNA: TGTGCCAGCAGTGATAGGGTGGTGGAAGGAGGGACTGAAGCTTTCTTT

V: TRBV5-5
D: -
size: -
J: TRBJ2-3
CDR3: CASSFLGAASTDTQYF
DNA: TGTGCCAGCAGCTTTCTAGGTGCCGCTAGCACAGATACGCAGTATTTT

V: TRBV6-8
D: -
size: -
J: TRBJ2-2
CDR3: CASSYSTQVNTGELFF
DNA: TGTGCCAGCAGTTACTCAACGCAGGTGAACACCGGGGAGCTGTTTTTT

V: TRBV27
D: -
size: -
J: TRBJ2-3
CDR3: CASSSHQRYSSTDTQYF
DNA: TGTGCCAGCAGTTCCCATCAAAGGTATTCTAGCACAGATACGCAGTATTTT

V: TRBV5-6
D: TRBD1
size: -
J: TRBJ1-4
CDR3: CASSLRGQGAVYEKLFF
DNA: TGTGCCAGCAGCTTGCGCGGGCAGGGGGCTGTTTATGAAAAACTGTTTTTT

V: TRBV10-3
D: TRBD2
size: -
J: TRBJ2-1
CDR3: CAIMMGLAGAYNEQFF
DNA: TGTGCCATCATGATGGGACTAGCGGGGGCCTACAATGAGCAGTTCTTC

V: TRBV12-3/TRBV12-4
D: TRBD1
size: many
J: TRBJ1-2
CDR3: CASTVDREVYGYTF
DNA: TGTGCCAGCACTGTGGACAGGGAGGTATATGGCTACACCTTC

V: TRBV5-1
D: -
size: -
J: TRBJ1-1
CDR3: CASSSTNQVMNTEAFF
DNA: TGCGCCAGCAGCTCCACAAACCAGGTCATGAACACTGAAGCTTTCTTT

V: TRBV27
D: TRBD2
size: -
J: TRBJ2-1
CDR3: CASSSGLARDNEQFF
DNA: TGTGCCAGCAGTTCGGGACTAGCGAGAGACAATGAGCAGTTCTTC

V: TRBV10-3
D: -
size: -
J: TRBJ2-5
CDR3: CAISDGPEARGEEETQYF
DNA: TGTGCCATCAGTGACGGACCAGAAGCCAGGGGCGAGGAAGAGACCCAGTACTTC